This T cell receptor beta chain was captured in a study of blood T cell repertoires in COVID-19. The wider study: Sources were T cells, B-cell-depleted T cells, or PBMCs; the material itself was cDNA or gDNA.

The length of the CDR3 is 15 residues. V was pared by 2 bases and J by 0 bases, with 3 bases of the junction left unmatched. In germline, CDR1 is SGHNT, CDR2 YYREEE (reference sequence). Participant age was about 18 to 95 years, and participants resided in roughly 25 US areas. Cohort 3 recovery required two negative PCRs, clearance, or symptom resolution. TCRdb's copy holds only in-frame clones and misses some; the assay was immunoSEQ multiplex PCR. The sample consists of 300,000 to 350,000 clones, approximately 85% of them appearing once. The origin of this receptor is a man in his thirties or forties who had recovered from COVID-19. V usage is TRBV5-4 and J usage is TRBJ1-1; 8 bases align to TRBD1. The sample was PBMCs or T cells enriched from blood (not recorded which). The CDR3 DNA reads TGTGCCAGCAGCTTTCGGACAGGGTTGAACACTGAAGCTTTCTTT. Amino acid sequence: CASSFRTGLNTEAFF.